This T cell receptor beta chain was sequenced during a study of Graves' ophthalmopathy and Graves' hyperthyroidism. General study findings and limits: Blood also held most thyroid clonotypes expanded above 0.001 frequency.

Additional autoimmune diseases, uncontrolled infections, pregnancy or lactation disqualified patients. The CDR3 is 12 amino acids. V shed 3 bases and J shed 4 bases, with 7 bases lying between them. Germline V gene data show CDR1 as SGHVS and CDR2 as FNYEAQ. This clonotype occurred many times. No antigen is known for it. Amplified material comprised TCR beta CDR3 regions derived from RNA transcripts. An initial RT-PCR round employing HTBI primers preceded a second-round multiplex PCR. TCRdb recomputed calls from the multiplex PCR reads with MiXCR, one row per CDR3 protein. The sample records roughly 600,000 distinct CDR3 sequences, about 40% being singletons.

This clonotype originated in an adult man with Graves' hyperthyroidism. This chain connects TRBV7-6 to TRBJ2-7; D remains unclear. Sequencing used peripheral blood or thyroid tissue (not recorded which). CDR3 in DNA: TGTGCCAGCAGCTTCGACGGATACGAGCAGTACTTC. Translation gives CASSFDGYEQYF.